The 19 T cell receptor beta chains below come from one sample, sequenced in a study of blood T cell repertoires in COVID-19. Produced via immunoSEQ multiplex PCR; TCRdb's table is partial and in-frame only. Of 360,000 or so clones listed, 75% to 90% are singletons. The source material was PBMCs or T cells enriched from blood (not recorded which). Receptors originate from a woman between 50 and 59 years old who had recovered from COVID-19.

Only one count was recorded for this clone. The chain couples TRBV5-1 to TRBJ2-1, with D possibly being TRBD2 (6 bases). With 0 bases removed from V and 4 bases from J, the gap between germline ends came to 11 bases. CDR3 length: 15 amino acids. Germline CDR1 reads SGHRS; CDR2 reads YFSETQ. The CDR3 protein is CASSLAPSDYNEQFF. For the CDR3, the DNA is TGCGCCAGCAGCTTGGCCCCTAGCGATTACAATGAGCAGTTCTTC.

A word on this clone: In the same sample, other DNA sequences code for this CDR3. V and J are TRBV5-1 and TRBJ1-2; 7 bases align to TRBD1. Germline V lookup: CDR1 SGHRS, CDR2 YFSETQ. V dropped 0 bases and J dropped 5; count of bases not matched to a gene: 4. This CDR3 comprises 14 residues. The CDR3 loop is CASSLEGTAYGYTF. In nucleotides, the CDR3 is TGCGCCAGCAGCTTGGAGGGGACAGCGTATGGCTACACCTTC.

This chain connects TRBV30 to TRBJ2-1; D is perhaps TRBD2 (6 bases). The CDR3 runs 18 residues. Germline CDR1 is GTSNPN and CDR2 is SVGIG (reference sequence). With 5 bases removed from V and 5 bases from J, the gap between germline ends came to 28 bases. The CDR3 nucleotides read TGTGCCTGGCTTTCGGGGAGCGGAGCTCCCGGGGGTAACAATGAGCAGTTCTTC. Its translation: CAWLSGSGAPGGNNEQFF.

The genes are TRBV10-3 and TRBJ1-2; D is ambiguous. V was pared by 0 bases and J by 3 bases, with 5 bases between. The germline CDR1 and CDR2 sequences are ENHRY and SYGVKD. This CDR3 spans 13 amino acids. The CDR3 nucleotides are TGTGCCATCAGTGAGTCCCAGGACTATGGCTACACCTTC. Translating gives CAISESQDYGYTF.

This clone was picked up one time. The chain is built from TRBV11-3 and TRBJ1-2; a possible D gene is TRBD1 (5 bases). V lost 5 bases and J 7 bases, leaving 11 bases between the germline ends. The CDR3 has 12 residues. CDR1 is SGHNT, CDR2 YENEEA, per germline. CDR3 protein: CASSTQGRGYTF. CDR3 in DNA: TGTGCCAGCAGCACCCAGGGCCGTGGCTACACCTTC.

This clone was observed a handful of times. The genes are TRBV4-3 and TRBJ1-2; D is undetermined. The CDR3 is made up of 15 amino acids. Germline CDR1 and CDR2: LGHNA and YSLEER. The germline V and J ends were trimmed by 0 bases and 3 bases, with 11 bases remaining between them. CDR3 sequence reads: CASSQDAGSYYGYTF. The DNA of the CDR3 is TGCGCCAGCAGCCAAGATGCAGGTTCGTACTATGGCTACACCTTC.

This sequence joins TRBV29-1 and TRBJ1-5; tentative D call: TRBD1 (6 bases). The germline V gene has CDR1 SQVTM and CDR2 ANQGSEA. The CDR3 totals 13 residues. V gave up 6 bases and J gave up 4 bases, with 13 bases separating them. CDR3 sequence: CSVGGGRNQPQHF. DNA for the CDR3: TGCAGCGTAGGGGGGGGGCGGAATCAGCCCCAGCATTTT.

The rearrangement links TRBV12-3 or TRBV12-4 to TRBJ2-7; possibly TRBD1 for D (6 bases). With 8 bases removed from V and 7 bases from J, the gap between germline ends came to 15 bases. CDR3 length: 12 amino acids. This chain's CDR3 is CASGSNRDEQYF. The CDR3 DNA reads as TGTGCCAGCGGGTCCAACAGGGATGAGCAGTACTTC.

CDR3 residues: CASRDYQGAYGYTF. CDR3 DNA sequence: TGTGCCAGCAGGGATTACCAGGGGGCATATGGCTACACCTTC. This chain connects TRBV27 to TRBJ1-2; 8 nucleotides align to TRBD1. The germline CDR1 and CDR2 sequences are MNHEY and SMNVEV (reference sequence). This CDR3 is 14 amino acids long. V dropped 6 bases and J dropped 5; count of bases not matched to a gene: 8.

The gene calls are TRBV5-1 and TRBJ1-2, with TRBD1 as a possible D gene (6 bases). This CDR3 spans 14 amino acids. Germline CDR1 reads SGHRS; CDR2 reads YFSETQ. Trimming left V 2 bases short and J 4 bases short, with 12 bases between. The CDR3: CASSFTDRSYGYTF. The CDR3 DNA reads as TGCGCCAGCAGCTTCACCGACAGGAGCTATGGCTACACCTTC. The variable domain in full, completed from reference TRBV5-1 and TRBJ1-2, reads KAGVTQTPRYLIKTRGQQVTLSCSPISGHRSVSWYQQTPGQGLQFLFEYFSETQRNKGNFPGRFSGRQFSNSRSEMNVSTLELGDSALYLCASSFTDRSYGYTFGSGTRLTVV.

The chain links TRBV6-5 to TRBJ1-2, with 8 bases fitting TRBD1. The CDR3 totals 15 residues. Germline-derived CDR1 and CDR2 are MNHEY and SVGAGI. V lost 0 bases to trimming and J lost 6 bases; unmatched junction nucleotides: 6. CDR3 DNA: TGTGCCAGCAGTTACTCGGCGGACAGGGCGAATGGCTACACCTTC. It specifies CASSYSADRANGYTF.

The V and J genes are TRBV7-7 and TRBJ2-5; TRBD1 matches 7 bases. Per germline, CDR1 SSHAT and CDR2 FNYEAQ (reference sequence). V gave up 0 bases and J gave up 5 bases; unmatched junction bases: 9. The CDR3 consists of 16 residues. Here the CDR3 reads CASSLAGAGGGETQYF. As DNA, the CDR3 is TGTGCCAGCAGCTTAGCAGGGGCAGGGGGTGGCGAGACCCAGTACTTC.

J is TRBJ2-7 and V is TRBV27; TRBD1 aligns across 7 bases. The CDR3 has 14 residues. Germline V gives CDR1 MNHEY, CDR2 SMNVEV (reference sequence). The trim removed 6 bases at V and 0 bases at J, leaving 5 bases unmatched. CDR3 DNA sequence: TGTGCCAGCAGACGGGACAGAAACTCCTACGAGCAGTACTTC. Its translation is CASRRDRNSYEQYF.

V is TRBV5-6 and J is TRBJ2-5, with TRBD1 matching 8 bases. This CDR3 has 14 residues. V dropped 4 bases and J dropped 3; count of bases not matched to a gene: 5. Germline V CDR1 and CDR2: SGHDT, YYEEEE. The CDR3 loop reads CASSLPTGEETQYF. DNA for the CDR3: TGTGCCAGCAGCCTTCCGACAGGGGAAGAGACCCAGTACTTC.

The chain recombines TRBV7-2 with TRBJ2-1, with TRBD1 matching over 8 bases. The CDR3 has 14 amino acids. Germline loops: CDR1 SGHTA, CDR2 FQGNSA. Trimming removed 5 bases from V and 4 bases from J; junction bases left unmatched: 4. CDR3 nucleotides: TGTGCCAGCAGCGACCGGGACAGGTACAATGAGCAGTTCTTC. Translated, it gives CASSDRDRYNEQFF.

For the CDR3, the DNA is TGTGCCAGCAGTGGTGTTGGGAGCTCCTATAATTCACCCCTCCACTTT. Amino acid sequence: CASSGVGSSYNSPLHF. The rearrangement links TRBV2 to TRBJ1-6, with D unclear. Germline V CDR1 and CDR2: SNHLY, FYNNEI. The ends were cut back, 4 bases at V and 0 bases at J, with 10 bases in the middle. This CDR3 comprises 16 residues.

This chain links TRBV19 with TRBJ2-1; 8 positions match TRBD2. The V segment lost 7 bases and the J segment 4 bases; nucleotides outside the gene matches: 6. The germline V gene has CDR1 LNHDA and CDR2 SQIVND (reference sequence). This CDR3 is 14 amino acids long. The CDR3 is CASISASGYNEQFF. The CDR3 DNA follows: TGTGCCAGTATCTCGGCTAGCGGGTACAATGAGCAGTTCTTC.

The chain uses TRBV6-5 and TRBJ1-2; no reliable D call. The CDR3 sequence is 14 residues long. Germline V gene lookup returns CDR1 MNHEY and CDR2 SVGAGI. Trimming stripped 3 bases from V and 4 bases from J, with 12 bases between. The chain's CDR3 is CASSYLSVRYGYTF. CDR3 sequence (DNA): TGTGCCAGCAGTTATTTGTCGGTTCGCTATGGCTACACCTTC.

CDR3 residues: CAWSRLAGAYEQYF. CDR3 DNA sequence: TGTGCCTGGAGCCGACTAGCGGGAGCCTACGAGCAGTACTTC. V and J are TRBV30 and TRBJ2-7; TRBD2 agrees at 12 bases. The CDR3 has 14 amino acids. With 3 bases clipped from V and 2 bases from J, the junction kept 2 bases outside the gene matches. The V gene's germline CDR1 is GTSNPN and CDR2 SVGIG (reference sequence).